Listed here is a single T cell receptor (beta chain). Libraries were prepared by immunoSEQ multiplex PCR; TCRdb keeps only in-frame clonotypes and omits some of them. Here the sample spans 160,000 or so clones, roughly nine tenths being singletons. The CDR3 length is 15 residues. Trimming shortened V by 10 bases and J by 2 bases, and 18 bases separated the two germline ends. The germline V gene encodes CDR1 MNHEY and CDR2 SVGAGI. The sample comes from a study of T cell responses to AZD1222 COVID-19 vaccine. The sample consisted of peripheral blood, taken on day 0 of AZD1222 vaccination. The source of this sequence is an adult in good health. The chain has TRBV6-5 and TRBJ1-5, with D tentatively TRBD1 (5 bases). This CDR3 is CATTPRGAGNQPQHF. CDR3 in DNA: TGTGCCACCACCCCGAGAGGGGCCGGCAATCAGCCCCAGCATTTT.